Below are 32 T cell receptor beta chains sequenced from a single sample in a study of blood T cell repertoires in COVID-19. Generated by immunoSEQ multiplex PCR, the TCRdb table keeps only in-frame clones and is missing some. Among about 83,000 clones listed, 70% to 90% were seen once. Sequenced sample: peripheral blood. The receptor source for this set is a woman older than 75 in a cohort sampled during active or convalescent COVID-19.

The gene calls are TRBV5-4 and TRBJ1-2, with D unresolved. The CDR3 is 15 residues long. The V and J ends lost 3 bases and 4 bases respectively, with 16 bases between them. Germline CDR1 and CDR2: SGHNT and YYREEE (reference sequence). This CDR3 is CASSSSGGLIYGYTF. CDR3 DNA sequence: TGTGCCAGCAGCTCCTCGGGAGGGTTGATCTATGGCTACACCTTC.

The chain carries TRBV2 and TRBJ1-3; 9 nucleotides agree with TRBD1. The CDR3 contains 13 residues. Trimming took 7 bases from V and 8 from J; bases not matched to a gene: 6. Germline loops: CDR1 SNHLY, CDR2 FYNNEI. The CDR3 nucleotides read TGTGCCAGCAACCGACAGGGGGGTTACACCATATATTTT. Translated, it gives CASNRQGGYTIYF.

The chain carries TRBV9 and TRBJ2-1; 9 nucleotides match TRBD2. Germline trimming cut 4 bases from V and 7 bases from J; bases unmatched to any gene: 9. This CDR3 is 15 amino acids long. CDR1 is SGDLS, CDR2 YYNGEE, per germline. The DNA for the CDR3 is TGTGCCAGCAGCTCCCGGGATAGCGGGAGTAATGAGCAGTTCTTC. It specifies CASSSRDSGSNEQFF.

For the CDR3, the DNA is TGTGCCAGCAGACCCCTGACAGGGGGATCAGCTAACTATGGCTACACCTTC. Translation gives CASRPLTGGSANYGYTF. The chain carries TRBV11-3 and TRBJ1-2; the match to TRBD1 covers 9 bases. After removal of 6 bases from V and 0 bases from J, the junction contained 11 bases not matched to a gene. The CDR3 loop spans 17 amino acids. CDR1 is SGHNT and CDR2 is YENEEA in the germline V gene.

The gene calls are TRBV5-4 and TRBJ1-2; D might be TRBD1 (6 bases). The V end was cut by 4 bases, the J end by 4 bases, with 17 bases between. CDR3 length equals 15 residues. CDR1 SGHNT and CDR2 YYREEE come from the germline V gene (reference sequence). DNA of the CDR3: TGTGCCAGCAGCCTCCGGGACAAGGCCCCCTATGGCTACACCTTC. Translated: CASSLRDKAPYGYTF.

The V call is TRBV5-6, the J call TRBJ2-3, with D possibly TRBD2 on 5 matching bases. V was clipped by 7 bases and J by 0 bases, with 9 bases between them. CDR1 and CDR2 (germline): SGHDT, YYEEEE. CDR3 length: 13 residues. The CDR3 loop is CASGGGSTDTQYF. CDR3 in DNA: TGTGCCAGCGGAGGTGGAAGCACAGATACGCAGTATTTT.

The V gene is TRBV6-1, the J gene TRBJ1-3; D is unclear. CDR1 and CDR2 from the germline V gene are MNHNS and SASEGT. This CDR3 comprises 13 residues. V was cut by 3 bases and J by 2 bases, with 5 bases left in between. The CDR3 DNA follows: TGTGCCAGCAGTGAGGGCCCTGGAAACACCATATATTTT. It specifies CASSEGPGNTIYF.

V and J are TRBV24-1 and TRBJ2-3; TRBD2 matches at 7 bases. With V trimmed by 5 bases and J by 4 bases, 14 bases remained unmatched. CDR3 length: 17 residues. Germline V gene lookup returns CDR1 KGHDR and CDR2 SFDVKD. CDR3: CATSALGRGPTADTQYF. In DNA form, the CDR3 reads TGTGCCACCAGTGCCTTGGGGAGGGGTCCGACGGCAGATACGCAGTATTTT.

The V gene is TRBV24-1, the J gene TRBJ2-3, with 14 bases aligning to TRBD2. Germline V gene sequence: CDR1 KGHDR, CDR2 SFDVKD. V lost 3 bases and J lost 6; bases outside the gene matches: 10. This CDR3 has 18 amino acids. CDR3 sequence (DNA): TGTGCCACCAGTGATCCCCCGGGACTAGCGGGAGATGGTGATACGCAGTATTTT. Amino acids: CATSDPPGLAGDGDTQYF.

The rearrangement uses TRBV7-9 and TRBJ1-4; TRBD1 matches at 8 bases. Germline CDR1 is SEHNR and CDR2 is FQNEAQ (reference sequence). The CDR3 loop spans 16 amino acids. V dropped 4 bases and J dropped 2; count of bases not matched to a gene: 6. This CDR3 is CASSSGTGGTNEKLFF. The CDR3 region has the DNA TGTGCCAGCAGCTCGGGGACAGGCGGGACTAATGAAAAACTGTTTTTT.

CDR3 protein: CATWDRGLLGTDTQYF. The CDR3 coding sequence is TGTGCCACTTGGGACAGGGGGCTTTTGGGGACAGATACGCAGTATTTT. This sequence joins TRBV19 and TRBJ2-3; 12 bases fit TRBD1. V gave up 10 bases and J gave up 3 bases; unmatched junction bases: 11. CDR1 and CDR2 (germline): LNHDA, SQIVND (reference sequence). The CDR3 is made up of 16 amino acids.

This chain links TRBV5-1 with TRBJ2-1; TRBD2 matches 10 bases. The ends lost 6 bases at V and 7 bases at J; junction bases unmatched: 4. From germline, CDR1 is SGHRS and CDR2 YFSETQ. The CDR3 consists of 13 residues. This CDR3 reads CASKREGKNEQFF. In nucleotides, the CDR3 is TGCGCCAGCAAGCGGGAGGGTAAGAATGAGCAGTTCTTC. The full variable domain, with the rest looked up from reference TRBV5-1 and TRBJ2-1, is KAGVTQTPRYLIKTRGQQVTLSCSPISGHRSVSWYQQTPGQGLQFLFEYFSETQRNKGNFPGRFSGRQFSNSRSEMNVSTLELGDSALYLCASKREGKNEQFFGPGTRLTVL.

This chain uses TRBV28 with TRBJ1-2; D remains unclear. This CDR3 has 14 amino acids. The V and J ends lost 3 bases and 6 bases respectively, with 14 bases between them. Germline values: CDR1 MDHEN, CDR2 SYDVKM. This CDR3 is CASSLWGGVDGYTF. CDR3 sequence (DNA): TGTGCCAGCAGTTTGTGGGGAGGTGTGGATGGCTACACCTTC.

The rearrangement uses TRBV12-5 and TRBJ2-5; TRBD2 aligns across 7 bases. The CDR3 consists of 14 residues. J lost 5 bases, V lost 9 bases, and 12 bases had no gene match. The V gene's germline CDR1 is LGHNT and CDR2 FRNRAP. This CDR3 reads CASLQWGGVETQYF. The CDR3 DNA follows: TGTGCTAGCCTCCAATGGGGGGGGGTGGAGACCCAGTACTTC.

V usage is TRBV6-1 and J usage is TRBJ1-2; D is undetermined. The CDR3 runs 16 residues. The germline V gene encodes CDR1 MNHNS and CDR2 SASEGT. Trimming took 1 base from V and 4 from J, leaving 16 bases between them. The CDR3 DNA is TGTGCCAGCAGTGAAGATGAGGCCCCCTCATTCTATGGCTACACCTTC. Its protein product is CASSEDEAPSFYGYTF.

V and J are TRBV10-3 and TRBJ2-1; 12 bases align to TRBD2. There are 15 residues in the CDR3. Trimming cost V 0 bases and J 8 bases; bases outside gene matches: 2. Germline loops: CDR1 ENHRY, CDR2 SYGVKD. CDR3 region: CAISESLAGGYEQFF. In nucleotides, the CDR3 is TGTGCCATCAGTGAGTCACTAGCGGGAGGCTATGAGCAGTTCTTC.

This chain joins TRBV7-3 and TRBJ2-3; 9 bases map to TRBD2. The germline gives CDR1 SGHTA, CDR2 FQGTGA. Trimming at V came to 5 bases and at J to 4 bases, leaving 7 bases not matched to a gene. The CDR3 is made up of 15 amino acids. The CDR3 here is CASSPQREDPDTQYF. The CDR3 DNA reads TGTGCCAGCAGCCCCCAGCGGGAGGATCCAGATACGCAGTATTTT.

The CDR3 DNA follows: TGTGCCAGCAGCTTATTTCGGACGATGAGGGCCGAGCAGTACTTC. This translates into CASSLFRTMRAEQYF. The chain employs TRBV7-9 and TRBJ2-7; D might be TRBD2 (5 bases). V dropped 2 bases and J dropped 6 bases, with 17 bases sitting between them. The CDR3 totals 15 residues. Looked up from germline, CDR1 is SEHNR and CDR2 is FQNEAQ (reference sequence). Together with reference TRBV7-9 and TRBJ2-7, the CDR3 gives the full variable domain: DTGVSQNPRHKITKRGQNVTFRCDPISEHNRLYWYRQTLGQGPEFLTYFQNEAQLEKSRLLSDRFSAERPKGSFSTLEIQRTEQGDSAMYLCASSLFRTMRAEQYFGPGTRLTVT.

The chain uses TRBV21-1 and TRBJ1-2. TRBV21-1 is a pseudogene locus. The CDR3 runs to 17 residues. CDR3 amino acids: CASSKAPQREENYGYTF. The CDR3 nucleotides are TGTGCCAGCAGCAAAGCACCTCAGAGGGAGGAAAACTATGGCTACACCTTC.

In regard to this clone: Other nucleotide sequences from this sample produce the same CDR3. The rearrangement uses TRBV10-3 and TRBJ2-5; maybe TRBD1 (6 bases). The germline V and J ends were trimmed by 3 bases and 1 base, with 9 bases remaining between them. There are 14 residues in the CDR3. Germline lookup yields CDR1 ENHRY and CDR2 SYGVKD. CDR3 residues: CAISDRGGQETQYF. CDR3 coding DNA: TGTGCCATCAGTGACAGGGGCGGCCAAGAGACCCAGTACTTC.

This chain uses TRBV19 with TRBJ2-1, with 13 bases fitting TRBD2. V shed 5 bases and J 5 bases; nucleotides not matched to a gene: 27. The CDR3 has 23 amino acids. Germline values: CDR1 LNHDA, CDR2 SQIVND (reference sequence). CDR3 nucleotides: TGTGCCAGTAGTTCTCACTTGACGTTACCGGGACTAGCGGGAATCCGGGGGAACAATGAGCAGTTCTTC. Protein: CASSSHLTLPGLAGIRGNNEQFF.

The CDR3 region has the DNA TGCGCCAGCAGTCCCGGGCCGGCGGCGGGGGAGACCCAGTACTTC. This gives the protein CASSPGPAAGETQYF. The rearrangement links TRBV5-1 to TRBJ2-5; tentative D call: TRBD2 (6 bases). CDR1 is SGHRS and CDR2 is YFSETQ in the germline V gene. This CDR3 region has 15 residues. V was trimmed by 5 bases and J by 5 bases, leaving 19 bases between them.

This chain links TRBV2 with TRBJ1-1; 7 bases are a match to TRBD1. V lost 7 bases and J lost 5; bases outside the gene matches: 10. Germline CDR1 is SNHLY and CDR2 is FYNNEI. This CDR3 is built from 14 residues. CDR3 sequence (DNA): TGTGCCAGCACCAACAGGGGTTTGGATACTGAAGCTTTCTTT. This sequence encodes CASTNRGLDTEAFF.

The rearrangement uses TRBV6-4 and TRBJ2-3; 10 bases map to TRBD2. This CDR3 contains 16 residues. Germline CDR1 and CDR2: MRHNA and SNTAGT. J gave up 1 base and V 4 bases, and 5 bases lay outside the gene matches. CDR3 sequence reads: CASSATSGIGTDTQYF. The CDR3 DNA reads TGTGCCAGCAGTGCCACTAGCGGGATCGGCACAGATACGCAGTATTTT.

The CDR3 nucleotides are TGTGCCACCAGTGATCCGACTAGCGGGAGCAACTACGAGCAGTACTTC. It specifies CATSDPTSGSNYEQYF. This sequence joins TRBV24-1 and TRBJ2-7; TRBD2 matches 12 bases. Looked up from germline, CDR1 is KGHDR and CDR2 is SFDVKD. The CDR3 consists of 16 residues. Losses at the gene ends were 3 bases for V and 3 bases for J; bases not matched to a gene: 5.

The chain couples TRBV11-3 to TRBJ2-3, with D possibly being TRBD1 (7 bases). CDR1 is SGHNT, CDR2 YENEEA, per germline. The CDR3 is made up of 15 amino acids. V was clipped by 5 bases and J by 4 bases, with 16 bases between them. The CDR3 DNA reads as TGTGCCAGCAGCCCCCGGCAGGGGGGTGCAGATACGCAGTATTTT. It encodes CASSPRQGGADTQYF.

This rearrangement joins TRBV10-3 to TRBJ2-7; 10 nucleotides align to TRBD2. V was clipped by 3 bases and J by 6 bases; unmatched bases: 8. The V gene's germline CDR1 is ENHRY and CDR2 SYGVKD. This CDR3 is built from 15 residues. The CDR3: CAISDTSGRASEQYF. The CDR3 DNA reads as TGTGCCATCAGTGATACAAGCGGGAGGGCAAGCGAGCAGTACTTC.

The chain uses TRBV25-1 and TRBJ2-4, with 8 bases that match TRBD1. After removal of 6 bases from V and 4 bases from J, the junction contained 11 bases not matched to a gene. In germline, CDR1 is MGHDK, CDR2 SYGVNS. The CDR3 loop spans 16 amino acids. CDR3 in DNA: TGTGCCAGCAGGGAACCCTTTGGACAGGGTAAAAACATTCAGTACTTC. Protein: CASREPFGQGKNIQYF. Full variable domain (outside the CDR3, taken from reference TRBV25-1 and TRBJ2-4): EADIYQTPRYLVIGTGKKITLECSQTMGHDKMYWYQQDPGMELHLIHYSYGVNSTEKGDLSSESTVSRIRTEHFPLTLESARPSHTSQYLCASREPFGQGKNIQYFGAGTRLSVL.

This clone was counted only a few times. The V call is TRBV12-5, the J call TRBJ1-2, with no clear D. The CDR3 loop spans 15 amino acids. Per the germline V gene, CDR1 is LGHNT and CDR2 is FRNRAP. V lost 3 bases and J 0 bases, leaving 11 bases between the germline ends. The CDR3 sequence: CASGFKVGANYGYTF. The CDR3 DNA is TGTGCTAGTGGTTTTAAGGTAGGAGCTAACTATGGCTACACCTTC.

This rearrangement joins TRBV16 to TRBJ1-2; D ambiguous. Trimming removed 4 bases at V and 1 base at J, with 7 bases between. The CDR3 totals 13 residues. Germline V gene data show CDR1 as KGHSY and CDR2 as FQNENV. The CDR3, as DNA: TGTGCCAGCAGCCCAGGATTTAACTATGGCTACACCTTC. Translating gives CASSPGFNYGYTF.

The rearrangement joins TRBV27 to TRBJ2-1; tentatively, D is TRBD2 (6 bases). V gave up 3 bases and J gave up 2 bases, with 8 bases separating them. CDR3 size: 14 residues. Germline CDR1 MNHEY, CDR2 SMNVEV (reference sequence). The CDR3 DNA is TGTGCCAGCAGTTTGGCGGGGCCCTACAATGAGCAGTTCTTC. Translated: CASSLAGPYNEQFF.

This clone was counted only a few times. The CDR3 loop reads CASSLYRGHGNTIYF. CDR3 in DNA: TGCGCCAGCAGCTTGTACAGGGGGCACGGAAACACCATATATTTT. The chain uses TRBV5-1 and TRBJ1-3, with TRBD1 matching 9 bases. CDR1 SGHRS and CDR2 YFSETQ come from the germline V gene. The CDR3 consists of 15 residues. V dropped 1 base and J dropped 4; count of bases not matched to a gene: 3.